Following are 13 T cell receptor beta chains from one sample sequenced in a study of cytomegalovirus exposure and HLA in healthy donors. TCRdb keeps only in-frame clones here, not all; method: immunoSEQ multiplex PCR. In the table there are 100,000 or so clones, 85% of which are singletons. Sequenced: PBMCs. The receptors were sampled from a man between 18 and 29 years old in good health and CMV-seropositive.

The CDR3 DNA is TGTGCCAGCAGCCTGGACAGGGGTTATGGCTACACCTTC. It specifies CASSLDRGYGYTF. The V call is TRBV7-2, the J call TRBJ1-2, with TRBD1 identical over 9 bases. CDR1 and CDR2 from the germline V gene are SGHTA and FQGNSA. The CDR3 is 13 amino acids. The J segment lost 5 bases and the V segment lost 5 bases, leaving 3 bases of the junction unmatched.

This chain joins TRBV11-2 and TRBJ1-5; D remains unclear. V was clipped by 1 base and J by 6 bases, with 7 bases between them. Per germline, CDR1 SGHAT and CDR2 FQNNGV. CDR3 size: 13 residues. CDR3 bases: TGTGCCAGCAGCTTAGTTTTCGGTCAGCCCCAGCATTTT. Its translation: CASSLVFGQPQHF.

The CDR3 region has the DNA TGTGCCAGCAGTGAAGCACAGGGCTCCTACAATGAGCAGTTCTTC. Amino acids: CASSEAQGSYNEQFF. The V gene is TRBV2, the J gene TRBJ2-1; weak D call: TRBD1 (6 bases). V lost 0 bases to trimming and J lost 0 bases, with 6 bases between them. The CDR3 has 15 residues. CDR1 is SNHLY and CDR2 is FYNNEI in the germline V gene.

The chain carries TRBV6-8 and TRBJ2-1, with 7 nucleotides matching TRBD2. Per germline, CDR1 MNHGY and CDR2 SAAAGT. After removal of 6 bases from V and 1 base from J, the junction contained 6 bases not matched to a gene. The CDR3 has 15 residues. CDR3 DNA sequence: TGTGCCAGCAGGGCTAGCGGTGAATCCTACAATGAGCAGTTCTTC. Its protein product is CASRASGESYNEQFF.

J is TRBJ2-6 and V is TRBV19; TRBD2 might be the D (5 bases). The CDR3 length is 15 residues. Deletions cut 6 bases from V and 2 bases from J, with 11 bases between. Per the germline V gene, CDR1 is LNHDA and CDR2 is SQIVND (reference sequence). The CDR3: CASRKTGTGANVLTF. The CDR3 DNA reads as TGTGCCAGTAGAAAGACGGGAACTGGGGCCAACGTCCTGACTTTC.

This sequence joins TRBV19 and TRBJ2-7; 14 bases agree with TRBD2. The V segment lost 3 bases and the J segment 2 bases; nucleotides outside the gene matches: 3. The CDR3 extends over 16 amino acids. Germline V gene sequence: CDR1 LNHDA, CDR2 SQIVND (reference sequence). This chain's CDR3 is CASSIGTSGSAYEQYV. Here the CDR3 DNA reads TGTGCCAGTAGTATTGGGACTAGCGGGAGCGCCTACGAGCAGTACGTC.

This chain's CDR3 is CASRTGEDTEAFF. The CDR3, as DNA: TGTGCCAGCAGAACAGGGGAGGACACTGAAGCTTTCTTT. The chain links TRBV11-3 to TRBJ1-1; 7 bases agree with TRBD1. The CDR3 totals 13 residues. The trim removed 6 bases at V and 3 bases at J, leaving 4 bases unmatched. The germline CDR1 and CDR2 sequences are SGHNT and YENEEA.

CDR3 coding DNA: TGCGCCAGCAGCCAAGATGCTAGCGGTAAATACAATGAGCAGTTCTTC. Amino acid sequence: CASSQDASGKYNEQFF. The V and J genes are TRBV4-1 and TRBJ2-1, with 7 bases matching TRBD2. This CDR3 is 16 amino acids long. The germline V gene encodes CDR1 MGHRA and CDR2 YSYEKL. V dropped 0 bases and J dropped 4; count of bases not matched to a gene: 6.

This clone was picked up one time. The chain couples TRBV28 to TRBJ2-7; 9 nucleotides align to TRBD1. Germline V lookup: CDR1 MDHEN, CDR2 SYDVKM. J was trimmed by 0 bases and V by 10 bases; bases with no gene match: 4. This CDR3 is 13 amino acids long. The CDR3 here is CATNRGPSYEQYV. CDR3 nucleotide sequence: TGTGCCACCAACAGGGGGCCCTCCTACGAGCAGTACGTC.

CDR3 sequence (DNA): TGTGCCAGCAGCTTACGGGACAGGGGTTTATCGGCCACCTTC. Translating it yields CASSLRDRGLSATF. This chain joins TRBV7-8 and TRBJ1-2, with TRBD1 identical over 10 bases. This CDR3 contains 14 residues. V was pared by 2 bases and J by 13 bases, with 10 bases of the junction left unmatched. Germline values: CDR1 SGHVS, CDR2 FQNEAQ.

The chain couples TRBV6-5 to TRBJ2-7; 7 bases match TRBD1. J was trimmed by 5 bases and V by 4 bases; bases with no gene match: 8. CDR1 is MNHEY, CDR2 SVGAGI, per germline. The CDR3 loop spans 14 amino acids. The DNA for the CDR3 is TGTGCCAGCAGTTCTCGACAGGGCGGAGACGAGCAGTACGTC. Translating gives CASSSRQGGDEQYV.

This clone was observed once. V gene TRBV19 combines with J gene TRBJ2-3, with 12 bases fitting TRBD2. The CDR3 totals 16 residues. The ends lost 1 base at V and 5 bases at J; junction bases unmatched: 4. Germline V gives CDR1 LNHDA, CDR2 SQIVND (reference sequence). The CDR3 DNA sequence: TGTGCCAGTAGTATAGCTAGCGGGAGGGCCATAGATACGCAGTATTTT. Its protein product is CASSIASGRAIDTQYF. Filled out from reference TRBV19 and TRBJ2-3, the complete variable domain reads DGGITQSPKYLFRKEGQNVTLSCEQNLNHDAMYWYRQDPGQGLRLIYYSQIVNDFQKGDIAEGYSVSREKKESFPLTVTSAQKNPTAFYLCASSIASGRAIDTQYFGPGTRLTVL.

This clone has more than one count but fewer than ten. The rearrangement uses TRBV10-3 and TRBJ1-3, with D maybe TRBD1 (5 bases). Per germline, CDR1 ENHRY and CDR2 SYGVKD. V lost 10 bases and J 0 bases, leaving 10 bases between the germline ends. This CDR3 comprises 13 residues. CDR3 sequence (DNA): TGTGCCAGCGAGGACAACTCTGGAAACACCATATATTTT. Its translation: CASEDNSGNTIYF.